These 5 T cell receptor beta chains came from one sample sequenced in a study of cytomegalovirus exposure and HLA in healthy donors. TCRdb keeps only in-frame clones here, not all; method: immunoSEQ multiplex PCR. The data contain 100,000 to 150,000 clones, more than 75% of them singletons. The specimen sequenced was PBMCs. The origin of the receptors is a man between 18 and 35 years old in good health and CMV-seronegative.

The rearrangement uses TRBV5-4 and TRBJ1-1; 10 bases are shared with TRBD1. The CDR3 spans 13 residues. Germline V gene data show CDR1 as SGHNT and CDR2 as YYREEE (reference sequence). With V trimmed by 4 bases and J by 5 bases, 2 bases remained unmatched. Here the CDR3 reads CASSDRGLTEAFF. DNA for the CDR3: TGTGCCAGCAGCGACAGGGGGCTTACTGAAGCTTTCTTT.

The V call is TRBV5-6, the J call TRBJ1-1, with D possibly being TRBD1 (5 bases). V lost 4 bases, J lost 1 base, and 8 bases lay in between. The CDR3 runs to 13 residues. In germline, CDR1 is SGHDT, CDR2 YYEEEE. CDR3 bases: TGTGCCAGCAGCCCTACAGGGAACACTGAAGCTTTCTTT. Amino acid sequence: CASSPTGNTEAFF.

The chain uses TRBV5-1 and TRBJ2-7; D perhaps matches TRBD1 (6 bases). V was trimmed by 5 bases and J by 4 bases, leaving 16 bases between them. The germline CDR1 and CDR2 sequences are SGHRS and YFSETQ. The CDR3 contains 14 residues. CDR3 nucleotide sequence: TGCGCCAGCAGACCGAGCAGGGGCGTATACGAGCAGTACTTC. As protein: CASRPSRGVYEQYF. Drawing the rest from reference TRBV5-1 and TRBJ2-7, the complete variable domain is KAGVTQTPRYLIKTRGQQVTLSCSPISGHRSVSWYQQTPGQGLQFLFEYFSETQRNKGNFPGRFSGRQFSNSRSEMNVSTLELGDSALYLCASRPSRGVYEQYFGPGTRLTVT.

The chain carries TRBV5-5 and TRBJ2-7, with D possibly matching TRBD1 (6 bases). Trimming removed 2 bases at V and 1 base at J, with 13 bases between. The CDR3 is made up of 15 amino acids. Germline assignment: CDR1 SGHKS and CDR2 YYEKEE (reference sequence). The CDR3 bases are TGTGCCAGCAGCTTTGAAATACAGGGTTCCTACGAGCAGTACTTC. This sequence encodes CASSFEIQGSYEQYF. The variable domain in full, with the rest retrieved from reference TRBV5-5 and TRBJ2-7, is DAGVTQSPTHLIKTRGQQVTLRCSPISGHKSVSWYQQVLGQGPQFIFQYYEKEERGRGNFPDRFSARQFPNYSSELNVNALLLGDSALYLCASSFEIQGSYEQYFGPGTRLTVT.

The chain employs TRBV19 and TRBJ2-2, with a tentative D call TRBD1 (6 bases). Trimming took 4 bases from V and 6 from J, leaving 12 bases between them. Germline values: CDR1 LNHDA, CDR2 SQIVND (reference sequence). The CDR3 runs to 14 residues. Written as DNA, the CDR3 is TGTGCCAGTAGTACTTTAGGGGGAGCCGGGGAGCTGTTTTTT. Protein sequence: CASSTLGGAGELFF.